What follows are 21 T cell receptor beta chains derived from one specimen sequenced in a study of cytomegalovirus exposure and HLA in healthy donors. In the PCR, 60 Vbeta and 13 Jbeta primers were used. Method: immunoSEQ multiplex PCR; TCRdb's copy keeps in-frame clones and lacks some. The sample has 130,000 or so clones, about four fifths seen once. The sample was PBMCs. These receptors came from a young man in good health and CMV-seronegative.

J is TRBJ1-5 and V is TRBV29-1; TRBD1 is a possible D gene (6 bases). Trimming shortened V by 7 bases and J by 7 bases, and 20 bases separated the two germline ends. Germline V gene data show CDR1 as SQVTM and CDR2 as ANQGSEA. The CDR3 spans 14 residues. The CDR3 sequence: CSAGSGGAGQPQHF. CDR3 DNA: TGCAGCGCCGGGAGTGGGGGGGCGGGACAGCCCCAGCATTTT.

The table lists this clone with a few counts. The chain carries TRBV28 and TRBJ2-3; D unresolved. CDR3 length: 14 residues. Deletions cut 8 bases from V and 0 bases from J, with 12 bases between. Per the germline V gene, CDR1 is MDHEN and CDR2 is SYDVKM. CDR3 DNA sequence: TGTGCCAGCCAATCCACCGGTAGCACAGATACGCAGTATTTT. Protein sequence: CASQSTGSTDTQYF.

As for this clone: Other DNA variants within this sample encode the same CDR3. The chain joins TRBV6-1 to TRBJ1-5; 7 bases map to TRBD1. The length of the CDR3 is 13 residues. With V trimmed by 4 bases and J by 5 bases, 2 bases remained unmatched. From germline, CDR1 is MNHNS and CDR2 SASEGT. CDR3 DNA: TGTGCCAGCAGTGTCACAGGGGATCAGCCCCAGCATTTT. Translated, it gives CASSVTGDQPQHF.

CDR3 amino acids: CASSVNRELGLLFF. The CDR3 nucleotides read TGTGCCAGCAGTGTAAACAGGGAGCTAGGATTGCTGTTTTTT. J is TRBJ1-4 and V is TRBV28; the D gene is possibly TRBD1 (6 bases). In germline, CDR1 is MDHEN, CDR2 SYDVKM. The CDR3 has 14 residues. V lost 5 bases and J lost 14, with 21 bases in between.

V and J are TRBV7-2 and TRBJ2-7, with a possible D match to TRBD2 (6 bases). This CDR3 has 16 amino acids. Trimming cost V 5 bases and J 6 bases, with 23 bases left between them. The germline CDR1 and CDR2 sequences are SGHTA and FQGNSA. CDR3 nucleotides: TGTGCCAGCAGCCTCATCCGGGGGACGGGAGTGGGCGAGCAGTACTTC. Encoded protein: CASSLIRGTGVGEQYF.

The chain recombines TRBV14 with TRBJ1-2; D call uncertain. This CDR3 has 14 residues. Trimming took 0 bases from V and 10 from J, leaving 15 bases between them. Germline V gene data show CDR1 as SGHDN and CDR2 as FVKESK. The CDR3 here is CASSQEVGGKTYTF. CDR3 bases: TGTGCCAGCAGCCAAGAGGTGGGAGGGAAGACCTACACCTTC.

This chain uses TRBV28 with TRBJ2-7; D is undetermined. Per the germline V gene, CDR1 is MDHEN and CDR2 is SYDVKM. This CDR3 is built from 12 residues. Trimming shortened V by 6 bases and J by 2 bases, and 8 bases separated the two germline ends. The CDR3 is CASSPDTYEQYF. In DNA form, the CDR3 reads TGTGCCAGCAGCCCAGACACCTACGAGCAGTACTTC.

The chain has TRBV29-1 and TRBJ2-1; TRBD2 matches at 13 bases. The CDR3 has 14 amino acids. The trim removed 8 bases at V and 7 bases at J, leaving 8 bases unmatched. The germline V gene has CDR1 SQVTM and CDR2 ANQGSEA. CDR3 DNA: TGCAGCTTCTGGACTAGCGGGAGTGTTAATGAGCAGTTCTTC. This sequence encodes CSFWTSGSVNEQFF.

V is TRBV5-4 and J is TRBJ2-5; 12 bases match TRBD2. The germline gives CDR1 SGHNT, CDR2 YYREEE (reference sequence). CDR3 length equals 15 residues. V dropped 0 bases and J dropped 7; count of bases not matched to a gene: 4. The CDR3 sequence: CASSLDTSGGMTQYF. The CDR3 DNA follows: TGTGCCAGCAGCTTGGATACTAGCGGGGGGATGACCCAGTACTTC.

J is TRBJ1-2 and V is TRBV28, with D perhaps TRBD1 (5 bases). The ends were cut back, 1 base at V and 4 bases at J, with 16 bases in the middle. CDR1 is MDHEN and CDR2 is SYDVKM in the germline V gene. CDR3 length equals 16 residues. CDR3 protein: CASSLYSRQSTYGYTF. The CDR3 DNA reads TGTGCCAGCAGTTTATACAGTAGACAGAGTACCTATGGCTACACCTTC.

This chain uses TRBV25-1 with TRBJ1-2; D is perhaps TRBD1 (5 bases). Between the trimmed V and J ends, which lost 3 bases and 0 bases, there was a span of 17 bases. The CDR3 is made up of 17 amino acids. The germline V gene has CDR1 MGHDK and CDR2 SYGVNS. The CDR3 DNA reads as TGTGCCAGCAGTGACGGACAACTCCATTTTTCTAACTATGGCTACACCTTC. This translates into CASSDGQLHFSNYGYTF.

The V gene is TRBV7-8, the J gene TRBJ1-1; no definite D call. The CDR3 covers 13 residues. Germline CDR1 is SGHVS and CDR2 is FQNEAQ. V was clipped by 6 bases and J by 4 bases, with 12 bases between them. The CDR3 region has the DNA TGTGCCAGCAGTCCGCGAGGTGGCACTGAAGCTTTCTTT. Translating gives CASSPRGGTEAFF. The full variable domain, in which reference TRBV7-8 and TRBJ1-1 provide the parts outside the CDR3, is GAGVSQSPRYKVAKRGQDVALRCDPISGHVSLFWYQQALGQGPEFLTYFQNEAQLDKSGLPSDRFFAERPEGSVSTLKIQRTQQEDSAVYLCASSPRGGTEAFFGQGTRLTVV.

In its sample, this clone was seen once. This chain links TRBV7-2 with TRBJ2-1, with TRBD2 matching 13 bases. J lost 6 bases, V lost 5 bases, and 1 base had no gene match. The CDR3 is 14 residues long. CDR1 is SGHTA and CDR2 is FQGNSA in the germline V gene. CDR3 nucleotide sequence: TGTGCCAGCAGCCGGACTAGCGGGAGCAATGAGCAGTTCTTC. This sequence encodes CASSRTSGSNEQFF. The full variable domain, completed using reference TRBV7-2 and TRBJ2-1, is GAGVSQSPSNKVTEKGKDVELRCDPISGHTALYWYRQSLGQGLEFLIYFQGNSAPDKSGLPSDRFSAERTGGSVSTLTIQRTQQEDSAVYLCASSRTSGSNEQFFGPGTRLTVL.

The V and J genes are TRBV5-1 and TRBJ2-5; 7 bases line up with TRBD1. The CDR3 is 16 residues long. The V gene's germline CDR1 is SGHRS and CDR2 YFSETQ. V shed 4 bases and J 5 bases; nucleotides not matched to a gene: 14. CDR3 nucleotide sequence: TGCGCCAGCAGCCTAACTAGACAGGGAGTGTGGGAGACCCAGTACTTC. Translation: CASSLTRQGVWETQYF.

This clone was observed a single time. The chain is built from TRBV7-2 and TRBJ1-5; the match to TRBD1 covers 8 bases. The CDR3 sequence is 15 residues long. V lost 4 bases and J lost 5; bases outside the gene matches: 7. Per the germline V gene, CDR1 is SGHTA and CDR2 is FQGNSA. The CDR3 coding sequence is TGTGCCAGCAGCTCGGGCGGACAGGGATATCAGCCCCAGCATTTT. Protein product: CASSSGGQGYQPQHF.

J is TRBJ1-5 and V is TRBV2; D gene ambiguous. Germline CDR1 and CDR2: SNHLY and FYNNEI. This CDR3 contains 14 residues. V was pared by 4 bases and J by 4 bases, with 11 bases between. This CDR3 is CASSVSTTNQPQHF. The CDR3 DNA sequence: TGTGCCAGCAGTGTATCGACAACTAATCAGCCCCAGCATTTT.

Concerning this clone: Other DNA sequences in the sample encode the same CDR3. The chain recombines TRBV6-1 with TRBJ1-1, with D possibly matching TRBD1 (5 bases). V lost 3 bases and J 3 bases, leaving 8 bases between the germline ends. Germline values: CDR1 MNHNS, CDR2 SASEGT. The CDR3 is made up of 13 amino acids. CDR3 loop: CASSETGDTEAFF. CDR3 sequence (DNA): TGTGCCAGCAGTGAGACGGGGGACACTGAAGCTTTCTTT.

The V and J genes are TRBV19 and TRBJ1-2; possibly TRBD1 for D (6 bases). This CDR3 comprises 15 residues. Per germline, CDR1 LNHDA and CDR2 SQIVND (reference sequence). The V and J ends lost 2 bases and 5 bases respectively, with 15 bases between them. CDR3 sequence: CASSITSTGEYGYTF. DNA of the CDR3: TGTGCCAGTAGTATAACGTCGACAGGCGAATATGGCTACACCTTC.

The genes are TRBV6-5 and TRBJ1-5, with TRBD1 matching over 9 bases. CDR3 length: 14 residues. With 5 bases clipped from V and 3 bases from J, the junction kept 2 bases outside the gene matches. Per germline, CDR1 MNHEY and CDR2 SVGAGI. CDR3 sequence (DNA): TGTGCCAGCAGTGGACAGGGGATCAATCAGCCCCAGCATTTT. This gives the protein CASSGQGINQPQHF.

The rearrangement links TRBV6-5 to TRBJ2-3; the match to TRBD1 covers 8 bases. The V gene end was trimmed by 5 bases and the J gene end by 1 base; junction bases not matched to a gene: 5. The CDR3 sequence is 15 residues long. Germline loops: CDR1 MNHEY, CDR2 SVGAGI. The CDR3 DNA reads as TGTGCCAGCAGTACCGACAGGGGTGGCACAGATACGCAGTATTTT. Translation: CASSTDRGGTDTQYF.

The rearrangement joins TRBV4-2 to TRBJ1-2, with 11 bases aligning to TRBD1. Unmatched junction bases numbered 4, after V lost 3 bases and J lost 7 bases. This CDR3 is built from 14 residues. Germline V CDR1 and CDR2: LGHNA, YNFKEQ. CDR3 DNA sequence: TGTGCCAGCAGCCAGGACAGGGGGCTGCTTGGCTACACCTTC. Translation: CASSQDRGLLGYTF.